Listed below are T cell receptor beta chains from one sample, sequenced in a study of blood T cell repertoires in COVID-19. The assay was immunoSEQ multiplex PCR, and TCRdb's table has in-frame clones only and misses some. The sample consists of roughly 71,000 clones, over 70% of them appearing once. The sample comprised peripheral blood. The receptor set was obtained from a man between 70 and 80 years old who had recovered from COVID-19. CDR3s include the opening cysteine and the closing phenylalanine or tryptophan. D genes are given only for firm matches. Where a row states a size, it is once, few, many or the class of an expanded clone; other rows omit it.

CDR3 protein: CASSETGAGETQYF
CDR3 DNA: TGTGCCAGTAGCGAAACAGGGGCGGGGGAGACCCAGTACTTC
V gene: TRBV19
clone size: once
J gene: TRBJ2-5
D gene: .

CDR3 protein: CASSDYSYNEQFF
CDR3 DNA: TGCGCCAGCAGTGACTATTCCTACAATGAGCAGTTCTTC
V gene: TRBV10-1
clone size: .
J gene: TRBJ2-1
D gene: .

CDR3 protein: CASSGTGDEQFF
CDR3 DNA: TGTGCCAGCAGCGGGACAGGGGATGAGCAGTTCTTC
V gene: TRBV9
clone size: .
J gene: TRBJ2-1
D gene: TRBD1

CDR3 protein: CASSLTEGPKEETQYF
CDR3 DNA: TGCGCCAGCAGCTTGACGGAGGGCCCGAAAGAAGAGACCCAGTACTTC
V gene: TRBV5-1
clone size: few
J gene: TRBJ2-5
D gene: .

CDR3 protein: CASTPGTGGLYEQYF
CDR3 DNA: TGCGCCAGCACTCCCGGGACAGGGGGCCTCTACGAGCAGTACTTC
V gene: TRBV10-2
clone size: .
J gene: TRBJ2-7
D gene: TRBD1

CDR3 protein: CATSESGQPPYEQYF
CDR3 DNA: TGTGCCACCAGTGAAAGCGGCCAGCCCCCCTACGAGCAGTACTTC
V gene: TRBV24-1
clone size: once
J gene: TRBJ2-7
D gene: .

CDR3 protein: CASSVVFSSYNEQFF
CDR3 DNA: TGTGCCAGCAGTGTGGTCTTCAGCTCCTACAATGAGCAGTTCTTC
V gene: TRBV25-1
clone size: .
J gene: TRBJ2-1
D gene: .

CDR3 protein: CASSLVGQGEVTDTQYF
CDR3 DNA: TGTGCCAGCAGCTTGGTCGGACAGGGAGAAGTCACAGATACGCAGTATTTT
V gene: TRBV5-6
clone size: once
J gene: TRBJ2-3
D gene: TRBD1

CDR3 protein: CASSRGGTEAFF
CDR3 DNA: TGTGCCAGCAGTCGGGGGGGGACTGAAGCTTTCTTT
V gene: TRBV6-5
clone size: .
J gene: TRBJ1-1
D gene: .

CDR3 protein: CASSLGPTSGLVGEQYF
CDR3 DNA: TGTGCCAGCAGCTTAGGACCGACTAGCGGGCTCGTAGGAGAGCAGTACTTC
V gene: TRBV7-7
clone size: .
J gene: TRBJ2-7
D gene: TRBD2

CDR3 protein: CASSSSGGITNEKLFF
CDR3 DNA: TGTGCCAGCAGTTCGTCGGGAGGGATAACTAATGAAAAACTGTTTTTT
V gene: TRBV28
clone size: .
J gene: TRBJ1-4
D gene: .

CDR3 protein: CASSLGGTGVTEAFF
CDR3 DNA: TGTGCCAGCAGCTTGGGAGGGACAGGGGTCACTGAAGCTTTCTTT
V gene: TRBV5-4
clone size: few
J gene: TRBJ1-1
D gene: TRBD1

CDR3 protein: CASSWMGDRNTGELFF
CDR3 DNA: TGCGCCAGCAGCTGGATGGGGGACAGAAACACCGGGGAGCTGTTTTTT
V gene: TRBV5-1
clone size: .
J gene: TRBJ2-2
D gene: TRBD1